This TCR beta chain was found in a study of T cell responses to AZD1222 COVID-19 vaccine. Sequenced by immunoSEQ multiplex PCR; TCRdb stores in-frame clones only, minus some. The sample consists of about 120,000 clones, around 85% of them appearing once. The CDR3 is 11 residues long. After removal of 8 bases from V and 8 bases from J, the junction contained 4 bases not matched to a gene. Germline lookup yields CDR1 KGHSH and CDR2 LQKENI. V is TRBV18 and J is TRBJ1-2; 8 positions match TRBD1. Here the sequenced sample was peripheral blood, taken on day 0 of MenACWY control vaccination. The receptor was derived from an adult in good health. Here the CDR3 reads CASQGAGGYTF. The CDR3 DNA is TGTGCCAGCCAGGGGGCAGGAGGCTACACCTTC.